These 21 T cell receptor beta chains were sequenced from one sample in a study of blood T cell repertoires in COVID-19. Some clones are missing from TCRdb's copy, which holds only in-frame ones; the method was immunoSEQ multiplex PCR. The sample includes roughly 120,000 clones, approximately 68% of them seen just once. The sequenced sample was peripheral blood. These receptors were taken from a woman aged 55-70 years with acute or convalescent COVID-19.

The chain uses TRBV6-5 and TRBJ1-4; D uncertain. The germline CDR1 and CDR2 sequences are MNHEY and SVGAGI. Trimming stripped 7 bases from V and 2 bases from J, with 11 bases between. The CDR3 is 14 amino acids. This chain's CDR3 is CASIYGGTNEKLFF. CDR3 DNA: TGTGCCAGCATATACGGAGGGACTAATGAAAAACTGTTTTTT.

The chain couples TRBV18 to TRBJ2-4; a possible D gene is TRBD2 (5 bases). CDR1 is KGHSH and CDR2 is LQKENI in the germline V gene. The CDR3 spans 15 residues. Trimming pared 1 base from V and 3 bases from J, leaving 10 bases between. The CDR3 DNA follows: TGTGCCAGCTCACCACAGAGGGTGGACAAAAACATTCAGTACTTC. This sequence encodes CASSPQRVDKNIQYF.

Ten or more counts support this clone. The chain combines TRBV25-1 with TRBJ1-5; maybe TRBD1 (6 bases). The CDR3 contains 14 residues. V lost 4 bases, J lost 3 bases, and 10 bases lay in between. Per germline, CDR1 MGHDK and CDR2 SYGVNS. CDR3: CASSVTGYNQPQHF. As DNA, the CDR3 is TGTGCCAGCAGTGTAACAGGGTACAATCAGCCCCAGCATTTT.

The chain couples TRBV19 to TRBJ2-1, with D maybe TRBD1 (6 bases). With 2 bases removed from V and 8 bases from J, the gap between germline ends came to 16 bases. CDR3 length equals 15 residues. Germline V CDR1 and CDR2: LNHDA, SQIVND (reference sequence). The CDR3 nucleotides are TGTGCCAGTAGTATAAGAGGGAAGGGGGAAGATGAGCAGTTCTTC. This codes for CASSIRGKGEDEQFF. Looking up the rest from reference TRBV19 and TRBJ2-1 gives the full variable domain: DGGITQSPKYLFRKEGQNVTLSCEQNLNHDAMYWYRQDPGQGLRLIYYSQIVNDFQKGDIAEGYSVSREKKESFPLTVTSAQKNPTAFYLCASSIRGKGEDEQFFGPGTRLTVL.

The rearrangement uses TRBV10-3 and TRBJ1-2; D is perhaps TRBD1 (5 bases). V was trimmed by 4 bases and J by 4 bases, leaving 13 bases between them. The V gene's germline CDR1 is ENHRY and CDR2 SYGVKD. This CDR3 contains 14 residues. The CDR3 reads CAISVGREVYGYTF. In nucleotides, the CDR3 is TGTGCCATCAGTGTGGGCAGGGAGGTCTATGGCTACACCTTC.

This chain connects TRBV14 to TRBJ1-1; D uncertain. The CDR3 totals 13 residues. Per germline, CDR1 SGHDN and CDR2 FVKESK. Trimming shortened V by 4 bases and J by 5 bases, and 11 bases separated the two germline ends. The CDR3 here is CASSRTDRTEAFF. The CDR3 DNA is TGTGCCAGCAGCCGAACAGATCGAACTGAAGCTTTCTTT.

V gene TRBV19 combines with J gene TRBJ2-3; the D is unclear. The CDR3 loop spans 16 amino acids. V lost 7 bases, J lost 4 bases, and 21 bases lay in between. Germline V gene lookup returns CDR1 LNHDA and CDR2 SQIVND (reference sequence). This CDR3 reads CASTAFLRVPADTQYF. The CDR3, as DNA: TGTGCCAGTACCGCTTTTCTTCGGGTCCCCGCAGATACGCAGTATTTT. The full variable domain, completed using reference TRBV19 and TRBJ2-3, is DGGITQSPKYLFRKEGQNVTLSCEQNLNHDAMYWYRQDPGQGLRLIYYSQIVNDFQKGDIAEGYSVSREKKESFPLTVTSAQKNPTAFYLCASTAFLRVPADTQYFGPGTRLTVL.

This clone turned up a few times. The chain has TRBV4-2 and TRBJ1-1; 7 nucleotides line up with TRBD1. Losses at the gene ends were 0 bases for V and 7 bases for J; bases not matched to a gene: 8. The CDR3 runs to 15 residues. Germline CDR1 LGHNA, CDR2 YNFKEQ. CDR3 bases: TGTGCCAGCAGCCAAGATCCGTGGGACAGCCGTGAAGCTTTCTTT. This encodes CASSQDPWDSREAFF.

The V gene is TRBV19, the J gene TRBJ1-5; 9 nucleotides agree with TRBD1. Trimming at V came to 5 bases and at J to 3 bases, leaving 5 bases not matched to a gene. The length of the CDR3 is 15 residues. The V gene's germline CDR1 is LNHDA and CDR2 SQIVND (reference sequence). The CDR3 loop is CASSGGQGFNQPQHF. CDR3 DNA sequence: TGTGCCAGTAGTGGGGGACAGGGATTCAATCAGCCCCAGCATTTT.

The CDR3 protein is CASSPGQGTDTQYF. CDR3 DNA: TGTGCCAGCAGCCCCGGACAGGGCACAGATACGCAGTATTTT. The gene calls are TRBV7-9 and TRBJ2-3; 7 bases are a match to TRBD1. The junction had 3 bases not matched to a gene; V was cut back by 5 bases and J by 1 base. The length of the CDR3 is 14 residues. In germline, CDR1 is SEHNR, CDR2 FQNEAQ (reference sequence).

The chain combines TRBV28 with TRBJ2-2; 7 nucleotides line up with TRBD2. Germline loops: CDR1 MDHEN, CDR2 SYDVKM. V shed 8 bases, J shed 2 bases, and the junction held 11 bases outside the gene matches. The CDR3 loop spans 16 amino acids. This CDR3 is CASAVRAGINTGELFF. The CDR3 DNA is TGTGCCAGCGCGGTTAGAGCGGGGATCAACACCGGGGAGCTGTTTTTT.

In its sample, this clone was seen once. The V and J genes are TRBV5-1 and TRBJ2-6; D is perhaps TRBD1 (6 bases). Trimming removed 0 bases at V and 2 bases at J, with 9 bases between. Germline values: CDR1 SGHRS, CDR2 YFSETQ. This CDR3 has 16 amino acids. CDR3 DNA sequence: TGCGCCAGCAGCTTGGATCGACAGGCTGGGGCCAACGTCCTGACTTTC. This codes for CASSLDRQAGANVLTF.

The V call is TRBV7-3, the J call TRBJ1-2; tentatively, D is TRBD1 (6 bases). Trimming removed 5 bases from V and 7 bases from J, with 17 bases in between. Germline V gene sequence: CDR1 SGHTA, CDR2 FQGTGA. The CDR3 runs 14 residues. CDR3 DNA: TGTGCCAGCAGCAATAGGACAGATCCTGTTGGCTACACCTTC. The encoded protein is CASSNRTDPVGYTF.

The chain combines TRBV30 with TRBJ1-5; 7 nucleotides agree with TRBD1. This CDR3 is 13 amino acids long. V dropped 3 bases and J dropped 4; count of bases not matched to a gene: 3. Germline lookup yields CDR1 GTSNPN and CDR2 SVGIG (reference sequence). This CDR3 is CAWSRGFNQPQHF. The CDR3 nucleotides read TGTGCCTGGAGCAGGGGGTTTAATCAGCCCCAGCATTTT. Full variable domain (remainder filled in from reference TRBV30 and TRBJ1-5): SQTIHQWPATLVQPVGSPLSLECTVEGTSNPNLYWYRQAAGRGLQLLFYSVGIGQISSEVPQNLSASRPQDRQFILSSKKLLLSDSGFYLCAWSRGFNQPQHFGDGTRLSIL.

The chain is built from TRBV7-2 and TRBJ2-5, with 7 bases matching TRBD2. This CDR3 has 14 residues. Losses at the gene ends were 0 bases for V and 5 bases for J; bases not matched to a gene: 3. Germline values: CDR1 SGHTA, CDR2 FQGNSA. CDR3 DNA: TGTGCCAGCAGCTTAGCGGGGGGGGTCGAGACCCAGTACTTC. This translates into CASSLAGGVETQYF. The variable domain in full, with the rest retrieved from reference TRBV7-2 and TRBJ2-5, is GAGVSQSPSNKVTEKGKDVELRCDPISGHTALYWYRQSLGQGLEFLIYFQGNSAPDKSGLPSDRFSAERTGGSVSTLTIQRTQQEDSAVYLCASSLAGGVETQYFGPGTRLLVL.

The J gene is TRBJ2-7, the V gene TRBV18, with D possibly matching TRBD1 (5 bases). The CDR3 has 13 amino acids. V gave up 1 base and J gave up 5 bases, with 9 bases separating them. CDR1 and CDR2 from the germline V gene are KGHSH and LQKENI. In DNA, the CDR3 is TGTGCCAGCTCACCACTTATAGGGGACGAGCAGTACTTC. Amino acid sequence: CASSPLIGDEQYF.

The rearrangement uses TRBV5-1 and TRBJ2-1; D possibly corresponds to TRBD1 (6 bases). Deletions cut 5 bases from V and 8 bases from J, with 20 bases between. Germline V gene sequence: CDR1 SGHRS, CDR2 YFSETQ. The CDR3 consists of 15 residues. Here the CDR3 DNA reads TGCGCCAGCAGTCCGCAGCCCGGAGAGGGGGATGAGCAGTTCTTC. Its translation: CASSPQPGEGDEQFF.

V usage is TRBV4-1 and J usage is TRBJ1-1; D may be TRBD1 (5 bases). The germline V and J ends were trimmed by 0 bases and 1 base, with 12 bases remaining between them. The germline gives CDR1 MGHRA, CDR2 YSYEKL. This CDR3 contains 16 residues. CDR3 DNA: TGCGCCAGCAGCCAAGATGTAGCAGACAGGAACACTGAAGCTTTCTTT. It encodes CASSQDVADRNTEAFF.

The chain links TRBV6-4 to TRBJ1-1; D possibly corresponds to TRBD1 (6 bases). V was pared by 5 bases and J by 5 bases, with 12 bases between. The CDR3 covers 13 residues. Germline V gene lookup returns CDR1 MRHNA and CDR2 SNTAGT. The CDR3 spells CASSSTGRTEAFF. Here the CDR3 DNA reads TGTGCCAGCAGTTCTACAGGGCGAACTGAAGCTTTCTTT.

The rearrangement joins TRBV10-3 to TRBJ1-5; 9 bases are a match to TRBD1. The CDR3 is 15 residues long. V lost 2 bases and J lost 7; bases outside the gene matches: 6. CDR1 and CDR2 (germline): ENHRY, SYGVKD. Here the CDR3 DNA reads TGTGCCATCAGTGAGACGGGACAGGGAAGCCAGCCCCAGCATTTT. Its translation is CAISETGQGSQPQHF.

CDR3 nucleotides: TGTGCCAGCGGAGTAACAGGGCCGAACACTGAAGCTTTCTTT. Protein product: CASGVTGPNTEAFF. The rearrangement joins TRBV9 to TRBJ1-1; weak D call: TRBD1 (6 bases). Trimming cost V 7 bases and J 1 base, with 14 bases left between them. The CDR3 loop spans 14 amino acids. CDR1 is SGDLS and CDR2 is YYNGEE in the germline V gene. Variable domain in full (rest from reference TRBV9 and TRBJ1-1): DSGVTQTPKHLITATGQRVTLRCSPRSGDLSVYWYQQSLDQGLQFLIQYYNGEERAKGNILERFSAQQFPDLHSELNLSSLELGDSALYFCASGVTGPNTEAFFGQGTRLTVV.